Here is one T cell receptor beta chain with its context. Its matching antigen is unknown. Specified time point: week 47, end of study. Mutant IDH1 20-mer peptide, at 300 ug, made up each vaccine dose, with topical imiquimod. CDR3 length: 15 residues. Trimming shortened V by 4 bases and J by 2 bases, and 14 bases separated the two germline ends. Germline assignment: CDR1 SGDLS and CDR2 YYNGEE. The source of the sample is a study of a mutant IDH1 vaccine in newly diagnosed glioma. The protocol was immunoSEQ multiplex PCR, while the TCRdb copy is restricted to in-frame clones and leaves out a portion. The data hold roughly 43,000 clones, with roughly 82% observed a single time.

The origin of this receptor is a man aged 18 to 30 with glioma. Some clones in this sample may be carry-over from other donors' samples. This chain uses TRBV9 with TRBJ2-3, with D unresolved. Source: PBMCs, taken from a glioma patient whose treatment included an IDH1 peptide vaccine. In DNA form, the CDR3 reads TGTGCCAGCAGCCCCTGGCTGCCTCACACAGATACGCAGTATTTT. It translates to CASSPWLPHTDTQYF.